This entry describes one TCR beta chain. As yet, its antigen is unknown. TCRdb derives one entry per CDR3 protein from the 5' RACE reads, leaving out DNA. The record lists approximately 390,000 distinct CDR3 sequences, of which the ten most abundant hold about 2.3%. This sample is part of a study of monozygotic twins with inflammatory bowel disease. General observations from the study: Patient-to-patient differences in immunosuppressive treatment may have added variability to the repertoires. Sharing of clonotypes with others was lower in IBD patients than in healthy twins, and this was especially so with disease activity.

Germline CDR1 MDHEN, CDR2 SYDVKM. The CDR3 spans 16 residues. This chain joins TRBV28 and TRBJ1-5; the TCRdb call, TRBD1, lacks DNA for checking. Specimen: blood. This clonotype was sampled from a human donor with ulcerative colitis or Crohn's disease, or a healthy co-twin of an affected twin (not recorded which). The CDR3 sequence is CASSLADRLSNQPQHF.